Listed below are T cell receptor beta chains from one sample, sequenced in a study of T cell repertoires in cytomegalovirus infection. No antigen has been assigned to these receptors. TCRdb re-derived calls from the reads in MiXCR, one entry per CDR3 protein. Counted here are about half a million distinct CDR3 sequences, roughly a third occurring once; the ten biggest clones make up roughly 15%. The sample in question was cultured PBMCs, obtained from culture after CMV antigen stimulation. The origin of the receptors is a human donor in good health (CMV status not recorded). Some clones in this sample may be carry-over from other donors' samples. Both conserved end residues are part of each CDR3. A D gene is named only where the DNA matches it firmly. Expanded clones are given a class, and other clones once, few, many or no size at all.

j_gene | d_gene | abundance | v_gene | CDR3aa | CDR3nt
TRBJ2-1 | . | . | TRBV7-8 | CASSAQGGAEQFF | TGTGCCAGCAGCGCACAGGGGGGGGCTGAGCAGTTCTTC
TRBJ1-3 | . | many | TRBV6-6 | CASSYRGPSGNTIYF | TGTGCCAGCAGTTACCGGGGACCCTCTGGAAACACCATATATTTT
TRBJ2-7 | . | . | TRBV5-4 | CASSSELQGHEQYF | TGTGCCAGCAGCTCGGAACTACAGGGCCACGAGCAGTACTTC
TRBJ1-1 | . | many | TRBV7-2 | CASSLQGSLNTEAFF | TGTGCCAGCAGCTTACAGGGTTCCTTGAACACTGAAGCTTTCTTT
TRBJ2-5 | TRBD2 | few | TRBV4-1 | CASSQGLAEETQYF | TGTGCCAGCAGCCAGGGACTAGCGGAAGAGACCCAGTACTTC
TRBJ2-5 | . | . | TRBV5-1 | CASSSGSLEETQYF | TGCGCCAGCAGCTCCGGGTCCTTAGAAGAGACCCAGTACTTC
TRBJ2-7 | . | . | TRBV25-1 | CASSEASSSYEQYF | TGTGCCAGCAGTGAGGCCAGCTCCTCCTACGAGCAGTACTTC
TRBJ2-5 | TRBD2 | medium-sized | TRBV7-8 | CASSPGTSGRAQETQYF | TGTGCCAGCAGCCCTGGGACTAGCGGGAGGGCCCAGGAGACCCAGTACTTC
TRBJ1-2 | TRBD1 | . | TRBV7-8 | CASSLTGGEDGYTF | TGTGCCAGCAGCTTAACAGGGGGCGAGGATGGCTACACCTTC
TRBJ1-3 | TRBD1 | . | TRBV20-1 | CSARDSSGNTIYF | TGCAGTGCCCGGGACAGCTCTGGAAACACCATATATTTT
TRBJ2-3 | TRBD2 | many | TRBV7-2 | CASSSWTSGWGDTQYF | TGTGCCAGCAGCTCCTGGACTAGCGGGTGGGGAGATACGCAGTATTTT
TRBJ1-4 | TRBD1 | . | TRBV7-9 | CASSLGTGYEKLFF | TGTGCCAGCAGCCTCGGGACAGGGTATGAAAAACTGTTTTTT
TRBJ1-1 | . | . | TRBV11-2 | CASSLVRENTEAFF | TGTGCCAGCAGCTTAGTCAGGGAGAACACTGAAGCTTTCTTT
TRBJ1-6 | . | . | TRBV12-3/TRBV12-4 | CASSPGPLNYNSPLHF | TGTGCCAGCAGTCCGGGACCGCTAAACTATAATTCACCCCTCCACTTT
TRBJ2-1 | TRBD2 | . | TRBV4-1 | CASSQEGLAGALGQFF | TGCGCCAGCAGCCAAGAAGGCCTAGCGGGTGCCTTGGGGCAGTTCTTC
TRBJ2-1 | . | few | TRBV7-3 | CASSFEPFPGVEQFF | TGTGCCAGCAGCTTTGAACCATTCCCTGGGGTCGAGCAGTTCTTC
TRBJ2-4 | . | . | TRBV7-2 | CASSLVTEKNIQYF | TGTGCCAGCAGCTTAGTGACAGAAAAAAACATTCAGTACTTC
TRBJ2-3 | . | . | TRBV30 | CAWSTTLADTQYF | TGTGCCTGGAGTACCACATTGGCAGATACGCAGTATTTT
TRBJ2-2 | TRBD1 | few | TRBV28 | CASSLVDRGPGELFF | TGTGCCAGCAGTCTAGTGGACAGGGGGCCCGGGGAGCTGTTTTTT
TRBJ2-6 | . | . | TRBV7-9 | CASSSDRVSGANVLTF | TGTGCCAGCAGCTCGGACAGAGTCTCTGGGGCCAACGTCCTGACTTTC
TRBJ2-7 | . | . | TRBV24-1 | CATMAPFGEQYF | TGTGCCACCATGGCCCCGTTCGGCGAGCAGTACTTC
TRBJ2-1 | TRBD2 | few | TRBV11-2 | CASSFRKRETSNNEQFF | TGTGCCAGCAGCTTCCGTAAGCGGGAGACATCAAACAATGAGCAGTTCTTC
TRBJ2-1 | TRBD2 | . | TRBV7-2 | CASRGGGPSYNEQFF | TGTGCCAGCAGGGGGGGGGGTCCGTCCTACAATGAGCAGTTCTTC
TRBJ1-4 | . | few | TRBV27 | CASANPGGANEKLFF | TGTGCCAGCGCCAACCCCGGGGGGGCTAATGAAAAACTGTTTTTT
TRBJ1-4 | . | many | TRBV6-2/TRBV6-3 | CASSQQGTEKLFF | TGTGCCAGCAGTCAACAGGGAACTGAAAAACTGTTTTTT
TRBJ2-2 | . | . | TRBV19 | CANPRTGELFF | TGTGCCAATCCTCGGACCGGGGAGCTGTTTTTT
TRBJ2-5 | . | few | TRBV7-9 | CASSFPEGGLLETQYF | TGTGCCAGCAGCTTCCCAGAAGGGGGACTTCTGGAGACCCAGTACTTC
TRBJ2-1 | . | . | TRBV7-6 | CASSSLGGADPGEQFF | TGTGCCAGCAGCTCCCTCGGGGGAGCTGACCCGGGTGAGCAGTTCTTC
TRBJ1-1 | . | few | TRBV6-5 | CASSPARGPLNTEAFF | TGTGCCAGCAGTCCGGCAAGGGGCCCTTTGAACACTGAAGCTTTCTTT
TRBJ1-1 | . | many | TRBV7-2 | CASSLGSGMNTEAFF | TGTGCCAGCAGCTTAGGCTCAGGGATGAACACTGAAGCTTTCTTT
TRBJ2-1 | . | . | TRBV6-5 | CASSPRDPALNEQFF | TGTGCCAGCAGTCCCCGGGACCCAGCCCTCAATGAGCAGTTCTTC
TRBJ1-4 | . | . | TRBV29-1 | CSVVLGGTNEKLFF | TGCAGCGTTGTTTTGGGAGGGACTAATGAAAAACTGTTTTTT
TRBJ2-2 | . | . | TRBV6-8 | CASSGLAWARGELFF | TGTGCCAGCAGTGGTCTCGCCTGGGCCCGCGGGGAGCTGTTTTTT
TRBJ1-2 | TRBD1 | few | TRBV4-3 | CASSQSPTGRFYGYTF | TGCGCCAGCAGCCAGTCCCCGACAGGGAGGTTTTATGGCTACACCTTC
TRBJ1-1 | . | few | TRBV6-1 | CASSYLAAPKAEAFF | TGTGCCAGCAGTTATTTGGCAGCCCCTAAGGCTGAAGCTTTCTTT
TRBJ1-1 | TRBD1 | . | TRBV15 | CATSSDGTANTEAFF | TGTGCCACCAGCAGTGACGGGACAGCGAACACTGAAGCTTTCTTT
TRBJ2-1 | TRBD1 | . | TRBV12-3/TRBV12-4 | CASRFWTGGLNEQFF | TGTGCCAGCAGGTTCTGGACAGGGGGTCTTAATGAGCAGTTCTTC
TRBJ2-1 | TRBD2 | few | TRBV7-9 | CASSLTGLAGVSPYNEQFF | TGTGCCAGCAGCTTAACCGGACTAGCGGGAGTAAGCCCCTACAATGAGCAGTTCTTC
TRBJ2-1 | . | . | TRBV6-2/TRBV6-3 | CASTGGSDRLGEQFF | TGTGCCAGCACAGGGGGGAGTGATCGCCTGGGTGAGCAGTTCTTC
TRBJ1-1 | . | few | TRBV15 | CATSRDGRGMAEAFF | TGTGCCACCAGCAGAGATGGTCGGGGTATGGCTGAAGCTTTCTTT
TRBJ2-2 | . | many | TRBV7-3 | CASSLTLAGELFF | TGTGCCAGCAGCTTAACGCTAGCCGGGGAGCTGTTTTTT
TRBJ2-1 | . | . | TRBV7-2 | CASSLEWRLATTYNEQFF | TGTGCCAGCAGCTTAGAGTGGAGATTAGCGACCACCTACAATGAGCAGTTCTTC
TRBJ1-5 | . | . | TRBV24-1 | CATSDFDSNQPQHF | TGTGCCACCAGTGATTTTGACAGCAATCAGCCCCAGCATTTT
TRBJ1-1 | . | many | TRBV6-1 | CASSRDRSEAFF | TGTGCCAGCAGCAGGGACCGTTCTGAAGCTTTCTTT
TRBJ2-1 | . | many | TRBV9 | CASSAAGQSYNEQFF | TGTGCCAGCAGCGCTGCGGGACAGTCCTACAATGAGCAGTTCTTC
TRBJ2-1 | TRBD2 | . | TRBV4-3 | CASSQEASGRSRDEQFF | TGCGCCAGCAGCCAAGAGGCTAGCGGGAGGTCTCGGGATGAGCAGTTCTTC
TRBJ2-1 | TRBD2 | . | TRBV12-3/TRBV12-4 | CASSFQMAGGPGNEQFF | TGTGCCAGCAGTTTTCAAATGGCGGGAGGGCCGGGAAATGAGCAGTTCTTC
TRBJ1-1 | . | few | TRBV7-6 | CASSRTANTEAFF | TGTGCCAGCAGCCGGACAGCTAACACTGAAGCTTTCTTT
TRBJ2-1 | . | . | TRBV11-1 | CASSHGEHEQFF | TGTGCCAGCAGCCATGGTGAGCATGAGCAGTTCTTC
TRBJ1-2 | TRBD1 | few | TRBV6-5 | CASSYLGQGTGYTF | TGTGCCAGCAGTTACTTGGGACAGGGGACCGGCTACACCTTC
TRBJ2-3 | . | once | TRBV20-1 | CSASRQALTDTQYF | TGCAGTGCTTCCAGACAGGCCCTGACAGATACGCAGTATTTT
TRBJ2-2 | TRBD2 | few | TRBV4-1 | CASSPYTGTSGRADTGELFF | TGCGCCAGCAGCCCATATACCGGGACTAGCGGGAGGGCAGACACCGGGGAGCTGTTTTTT
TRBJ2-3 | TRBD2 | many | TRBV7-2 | CASSWTRREGADTQYF | TGTGCCAGCAGCTGGACAAGGCGGGAGGGAGCAGATACGCAGTATTTT
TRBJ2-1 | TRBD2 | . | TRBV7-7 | CASSPGASGRVNEQFF | TGTGCCAGCTCCCCCGGGGCTAGCGGGAGGGTCAATGAGCAGTTCTTC
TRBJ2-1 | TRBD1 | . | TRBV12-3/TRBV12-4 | CASSGTGNEQFF | TGTGCCAGCAGCGGGACAGGGAATGAGCAGTTCTTC
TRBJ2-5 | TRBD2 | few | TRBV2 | CASSDAGVQETQYF | TGTGCCAGCAGTGACGCGGGAGTACAAGAGACCCAGTACTTC
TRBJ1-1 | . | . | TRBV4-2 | CASSQDLGVNTEAFF | TGTGCCAGCAGCCAAGATTTAGGGGTAAACACTGAAGCTTTCTTT
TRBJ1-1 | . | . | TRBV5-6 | CASSSDRRNTEAFF | TGTGCCAGCAGCTCGGACCGACGGAACACTGAAGCTTTCTTT
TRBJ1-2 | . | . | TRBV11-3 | CASSLIGDTNYGYTF | TGTGCCAGCAGCTTAATCGGGGACACTAACTATGGCTACACCTTC
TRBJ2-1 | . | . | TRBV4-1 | CASSHPRTALNYNEQFF | TGCGCCAGCAGCCACCCGAGGACTGCACTCAACTACAATGAGCAGTTCTTC